The clone carrying this T cell receptor beta chain is categorized as large (0.1 to 1%). No antigen is known for it. A read error may produce the germline difference seen at one junction end. The sample is drawn from a study of chemoradiotherapy in HPV16-positive cancers. Study results and caveats: Functional assays defining HPV-specific T cells used only a couple of HPV16-positive patients.

Produced via immunoSEQ multiplex PCR; TCRdb's table is partial and in-frame only. The sample has about 5,900 clones; 73% are singletons. Germline-derived CDR1 and CDR2 are MDHEN and SYDVKM. This CDR3 region has 12 residues. The receptor was derived from a human donor with HPV-associated anogenital cancer. V and J are TRBV28 and TRBJ1-2; D perhaps matches TRBD1 (6 bases). Sample collection was performed from a patient who underwent chemoradiotherapy. The CDR3 region is CASSPAAGDNLF. DNA for the CDR3: TGTGCCAGCAGCCCCGCGGCAGGGGACAATCTCTTC.